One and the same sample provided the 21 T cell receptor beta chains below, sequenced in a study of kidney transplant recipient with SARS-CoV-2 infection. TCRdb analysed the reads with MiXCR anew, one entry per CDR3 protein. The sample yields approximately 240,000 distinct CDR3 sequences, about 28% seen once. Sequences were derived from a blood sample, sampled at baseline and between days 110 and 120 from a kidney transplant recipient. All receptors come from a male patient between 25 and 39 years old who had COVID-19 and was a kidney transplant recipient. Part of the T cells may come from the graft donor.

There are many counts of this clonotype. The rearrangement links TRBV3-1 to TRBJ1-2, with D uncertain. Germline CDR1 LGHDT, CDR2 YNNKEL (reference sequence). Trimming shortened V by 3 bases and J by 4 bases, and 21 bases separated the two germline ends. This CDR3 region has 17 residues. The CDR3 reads CASSHFNTLRKTYGYTF. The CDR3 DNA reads TGTGCCAGCAGCCATTTTAACACCCTTCGAAAGACCTATGGCTACACCTTC.

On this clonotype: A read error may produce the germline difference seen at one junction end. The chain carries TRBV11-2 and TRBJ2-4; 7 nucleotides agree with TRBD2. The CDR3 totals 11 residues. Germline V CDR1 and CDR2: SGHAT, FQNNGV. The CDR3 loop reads CASSPGLVLAF. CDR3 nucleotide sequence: TGTGCCAGCAGTCCAGGACTAGTTTTGGCCTTC. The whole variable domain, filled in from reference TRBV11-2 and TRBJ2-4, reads EAGVAQSPRYKIIEKRQSVAFWCNPISGHATLYWYQQILGQGPKLLIQFQNNGVVDDSQLPKDRFSAERLKGVDSTLKIQPAKLEDSAVYLCASSPGLVLAFGAGTRLSVL.

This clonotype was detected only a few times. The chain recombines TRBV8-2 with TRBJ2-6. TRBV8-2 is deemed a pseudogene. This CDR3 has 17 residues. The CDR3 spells CGNVPRITQSRANVLTF. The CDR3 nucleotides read TGTGGCAATGTTCCGAGGATAACACAAAGTCGGGCCAACGTCCTGACTTTC.

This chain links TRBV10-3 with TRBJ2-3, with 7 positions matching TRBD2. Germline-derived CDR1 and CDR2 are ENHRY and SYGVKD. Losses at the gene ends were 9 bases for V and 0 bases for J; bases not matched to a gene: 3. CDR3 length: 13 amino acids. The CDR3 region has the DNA TGTGCCATGGGGCGGGAGAGCACAGATACGCAGTATTTT. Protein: CAMGRESTDTQYF.

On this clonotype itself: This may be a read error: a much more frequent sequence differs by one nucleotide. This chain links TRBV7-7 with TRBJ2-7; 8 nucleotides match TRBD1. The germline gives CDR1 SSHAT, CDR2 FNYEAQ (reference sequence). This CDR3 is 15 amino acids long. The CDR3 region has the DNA TGTACCAGCAGCTTAGGTCAGGGGGCTTCCTACGAGCAGTACTTC. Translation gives CTSSLGQGASYEQYF.

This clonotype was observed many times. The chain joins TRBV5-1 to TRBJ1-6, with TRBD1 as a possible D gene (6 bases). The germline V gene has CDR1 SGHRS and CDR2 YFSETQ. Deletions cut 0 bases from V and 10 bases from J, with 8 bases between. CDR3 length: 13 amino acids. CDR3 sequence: CASSLVQGSPLHF. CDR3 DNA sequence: TGCGCCAGCAGCTTGGTACAGGGATCACCCCTCCACTTT. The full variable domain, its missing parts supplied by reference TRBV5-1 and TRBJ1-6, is KAGVTQTPRYLIKTRGQQVTLSCSPISGHRSVSWYQQTPGQGLQFLFEYFSETQRNKGNFPGRFSGRQFSNSRSEMNVSTLELGDSALYLCASSLVQGSPLHFGNGTRLTVT.

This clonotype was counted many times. CDR3 loop: CASSSTYRSTNEKLFF. CDR3 nucleotide sequence: TGTGCCAGCAGTTCGACCTACAGGTCAACTAATGAAAAACTGTTTTTT. The rearrangement links TRBV6-5 to TRBJ1-4; tentatively, D is TRBD1 (5 bases). Between the trimmed V and J ends, which lost 4 bases and 0 bases, there was a span of 12 bases. The CDR3 totals 16 residues. Germline-derived CDR1 and CDR2 are MNHEY and SVGAGI.

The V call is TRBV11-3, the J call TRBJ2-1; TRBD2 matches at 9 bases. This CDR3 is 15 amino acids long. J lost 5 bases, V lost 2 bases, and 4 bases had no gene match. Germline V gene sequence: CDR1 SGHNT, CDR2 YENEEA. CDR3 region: CASSLLLAGDNEQFF. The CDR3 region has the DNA TGTGCCAGCAGCTTATTATTAGCGGGGGACAATGAGCAGTTCTTC.

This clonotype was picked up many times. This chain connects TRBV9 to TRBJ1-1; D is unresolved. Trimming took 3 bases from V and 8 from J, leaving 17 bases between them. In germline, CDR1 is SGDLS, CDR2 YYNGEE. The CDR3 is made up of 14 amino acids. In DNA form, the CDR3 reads TGTGCCAGCAGCGCACGAACCGAACGGGGAGAAGCTTTCTTT. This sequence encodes CASSARTERGEAFF.

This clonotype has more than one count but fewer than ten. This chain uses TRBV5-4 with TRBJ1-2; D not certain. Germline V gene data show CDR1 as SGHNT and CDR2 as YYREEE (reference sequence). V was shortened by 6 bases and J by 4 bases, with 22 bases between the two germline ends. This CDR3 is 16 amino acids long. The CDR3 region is CASNAPVPGKTYGYTF. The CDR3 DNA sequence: TGTGCCAGCAATGCTCCCGTACCAGGAAAGACCTATGGCTACACCTTC. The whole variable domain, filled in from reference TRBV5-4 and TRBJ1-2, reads ETGVTQSPTHLIKTRGQQVTLRCSSQSGHNTVSWYQQALGQGPQFIFQYYREEENGRGNFPPRFSGLQFPNYSSELNVNALELDDSALYLCASNAPVPGKTYGYTFGSGTRLTVV.

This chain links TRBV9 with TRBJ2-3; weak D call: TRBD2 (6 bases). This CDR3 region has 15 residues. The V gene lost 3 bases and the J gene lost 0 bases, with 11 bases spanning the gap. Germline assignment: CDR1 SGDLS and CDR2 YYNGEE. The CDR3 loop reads CASSAGTDSTDTQYF. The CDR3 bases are TGTGCCAGCAGCGCCGGGACTGATAGCACAGATACGCAGTATTTT.

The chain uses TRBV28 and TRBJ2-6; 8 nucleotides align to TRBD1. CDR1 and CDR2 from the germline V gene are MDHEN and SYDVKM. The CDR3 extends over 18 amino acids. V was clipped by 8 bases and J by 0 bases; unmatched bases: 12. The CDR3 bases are TGTGCCAGCGGTCCCCTGACAGGGGTCTTCTCTGGGGCCAACGTCCTGACTTTC. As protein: CASGPLTGVFSGANVLTF. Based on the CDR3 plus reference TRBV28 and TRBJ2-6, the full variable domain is DVKVTQSSRYLVKRTGEKVFLECVQDMDHENMFWYRQDPGLGLRLIYFSYDVKMKEKGDIPEGYSVSREKKERFSLILESASTNQTSMYLCASGPLTGVFSGANVLTFGAGSRLTVL.

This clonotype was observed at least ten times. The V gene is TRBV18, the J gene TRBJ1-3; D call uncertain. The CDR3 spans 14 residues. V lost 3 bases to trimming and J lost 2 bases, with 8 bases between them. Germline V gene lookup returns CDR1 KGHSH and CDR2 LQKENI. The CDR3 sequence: CASSPSHTGNTIYF. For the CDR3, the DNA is TGTGCCAGCTCACCGAGCCACACTGGAAACACCATATATTTT.

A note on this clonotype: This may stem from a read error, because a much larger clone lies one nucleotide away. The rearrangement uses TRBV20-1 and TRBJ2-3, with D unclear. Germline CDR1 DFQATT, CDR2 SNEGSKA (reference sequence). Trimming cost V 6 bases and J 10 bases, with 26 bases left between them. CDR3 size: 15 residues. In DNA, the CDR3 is TGCAGTGCCCCACGGCGGAATCTCCATACGGATGCGCAGTATTTT. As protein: CSAPRRNLHTDAQYF.

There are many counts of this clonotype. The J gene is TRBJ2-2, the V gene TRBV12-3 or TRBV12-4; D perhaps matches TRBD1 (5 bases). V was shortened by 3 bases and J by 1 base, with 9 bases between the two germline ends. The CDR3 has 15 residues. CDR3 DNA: TGTGCCAGCAGTTTGTTTGGACAGAACACCGGGGAGCTGTTTTTT. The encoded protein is CASSLFGQNTGELFF.

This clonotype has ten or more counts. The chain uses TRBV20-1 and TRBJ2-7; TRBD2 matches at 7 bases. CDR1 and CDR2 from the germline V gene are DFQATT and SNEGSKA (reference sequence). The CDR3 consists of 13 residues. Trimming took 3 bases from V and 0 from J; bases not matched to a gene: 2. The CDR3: CSASPSGSYEQYF. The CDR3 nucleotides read TGCAGTGCTAGCCCTAGCGGCTCCTACGAGCAGTACTTC.

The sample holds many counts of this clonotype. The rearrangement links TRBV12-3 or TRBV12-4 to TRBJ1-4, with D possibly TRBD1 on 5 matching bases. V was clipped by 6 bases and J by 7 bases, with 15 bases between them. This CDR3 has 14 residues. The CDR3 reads CASSFSRGGEKLFF. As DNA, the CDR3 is TGTGCCAGCAGCTTCTCTAGGGGCGGTGAAAAACTGTTTTTT.

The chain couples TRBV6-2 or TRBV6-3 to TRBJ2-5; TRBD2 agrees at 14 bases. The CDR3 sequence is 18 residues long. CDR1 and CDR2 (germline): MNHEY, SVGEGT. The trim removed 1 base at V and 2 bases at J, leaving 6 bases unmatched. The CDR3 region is CASSYYGTSGGIQETQYF. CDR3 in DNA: TGTGCCAGCAGTTACTACGGGACTAGCGGGGGAATTCAAGAGACCCAGTACTTC.

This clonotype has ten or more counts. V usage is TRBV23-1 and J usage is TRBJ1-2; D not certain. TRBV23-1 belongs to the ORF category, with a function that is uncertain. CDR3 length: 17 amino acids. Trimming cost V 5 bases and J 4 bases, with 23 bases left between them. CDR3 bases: TGCGCCAGCAGTATTGTCCGGCTACGCAGAAAGACCTATGGCTACACCTTC. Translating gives CASSIVRLRRKTYGYTF.

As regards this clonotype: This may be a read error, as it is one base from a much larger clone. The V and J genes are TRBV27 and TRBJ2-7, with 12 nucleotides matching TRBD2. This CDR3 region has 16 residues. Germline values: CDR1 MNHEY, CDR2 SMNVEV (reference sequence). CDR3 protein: CASSVQLAGGYYEQHF. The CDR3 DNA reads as TGTGCCAGCAGTGTTCAACTAGCGGGGGGATACTACGAGCAGCACTTC.

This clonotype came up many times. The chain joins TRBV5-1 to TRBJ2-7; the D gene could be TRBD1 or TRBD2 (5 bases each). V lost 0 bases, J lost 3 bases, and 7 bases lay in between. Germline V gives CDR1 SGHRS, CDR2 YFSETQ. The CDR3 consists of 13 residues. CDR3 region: CASSLVGDYEQYF. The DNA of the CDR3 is TGCGCCAGCAGCTTGGTGGGGGACTACGAGCAGTACTTC.